A single sample is the source of the 5 T cell receptor beta chains below, sequenced in a study of PD-1 blockade in classical Hodgkin lymphoma. Indicated time point: cycle 4 day 1 (C4D1), after five to seven weeks of nivolumab. Relapse was seen in all patients after autologous stem cell transplantation, and brentuximab vedotin exposure was variable. The assay was immunoSEQ multiplex PCR, and TCRdb's table has in-frame clones only and misses some. Of 20,000 to 25,000 clones in the sample, about 70% are singletons; the top ten hold approximately 30%. Source: peripheral blood mononuclear cells (PBMCs), taken before the fourth cycle of nivolumab. The receptor set was obtained from a human donor with classical Hodgkin lymphoma.

This chain uses TRBV1 with TRBJ1-5. TRBV1 is a pseudogene. The CDR3 runs 14 residues. CDR3 nucleotide sequence: TGCACCAGCAGCCAAGGTGCTTGTTTCCCGCCCCAGCATTTT. Translation: CTSSQGACFPPQHF.

The chain uses TRBV10-1 and TRBJ1-4; D gene ambiguous. The CDR3 is 12 residues long. Between the trimmed V and J ends, which lost 9 bases and 6 bases, there was a span of 11 bases. The germline CDR1 and CDR2 sequences are WNHNN and SYGVQD (reference sequence). In DNA, the CDR3 is TGCGCCAGTCAATCGGGAGATGAAAAACTGTTTTTT. Protein: CASQSGDEKLFF.

The chain uses TRBV27 and TRBJ1-5; 7 nucleotides match TRBD1. Germline loops: CDR1 MNHEY, CDR2 SMNVEV (reference sequence). The J segment lost 9 bases and the V segment lost 6 bases, leaving 8 bases of the junction unmatched. The CDR3 runs to 13 residues. The CDR3 sequence: CASSLGGGGPQHF. CDR3 in DNA: TGTGCCAGCAGCCTAGGGGGCGGGGGGCCCCAGCATTTT.

The chain links TRBV7-8 to TRBJ1-3; tentative D call: TRBD1 (6 bases). The CDR3 loop spans 16 amino acids. Looked up from germline, CDR1 is SGHVS and CDR2 is FQNEAQ. V lost 5 bases to trimming and J lost 0 bases, with 14 bases between them. The CDR3 sequence is CASSPYRANSGNTIYF. Written as DNA, the CDR3 is TGTGCCAGCAGCCCGTACAGGGCTAACTCTGGAAACACCATATATTTT.

This clone was recorded only once. The V and J genes are TRBV28 and TRBJ2-1; 11 nucleotides line up with TRBD1. V shed 3 bases and J 7 bases; nucleotides not matched to a gene: 5. CDR3 length: 15 amino acids. Germline CDR1 is MDHEN and CDR2 is SYDVKM. Here the CDR3 reads CASSLGTGGSNEQFF. CDR3 nucleotides: TGTGCCAGCAGTTTGGGGACAGGGGGTTCGAATGAGCAGTTCTTC.